The present TCR beta chain was sequenced within a study of blood T cell repertoires in COVID-19. Study at large: Samples came from the United States, Italy and Spain, spanning acute and convalescent COVID-19.

This clone was seen only once. Authors' analysis steps: Researchers report that nucleated cell counts were estimated from reference gene primer amplification. The assay was immunoSEQ multiplex PCR, and TCRdb's table has in-frame clones only and misses some. Clone size and V and J calls were adopted from that table, with D and trimming inferred from the DNA. The sample includes 55,000 to 80,000 clones, about 81% of them seen just once. The CDR3 length is 16 residues. CDR1 is GTSNPN, CDR2 SVGIG, per germline (reference sequence). J gave up 7 bases and V 0 bases, and 7 bases lay outside the gene matches.

The sequence came from a human donor in a cohort sampled during active COVID-19. The sequenced sample was peripheral blood. The chain carries TRBV30 and TRBJ2-1; TRBD2 matches at 12 bases. The CDR3 coding sequence is TGTGCCTGGAGTGTTGATGGGACTAGCGGGTCTAATGAGCAGTTCTTC. This codes for CAWSVDGTSGSNEQFF.